This paragraph covers one T cell receptor beta chain sequence. This entry is derived from a study of cytomegalovirus exposure and HLA in healthy donors. Researchers ran the PCR with 60 Vbeta and 13 Jbeta primers. The protocol was immunoSEQ multiplex PCR, while the TCRdb copy is restricted to in-frame clones and leaves out a portion. This sample has about 120,000 clones, with roughly three quarters found just once. V lost 4 bases and J 6 bases, leaving 16 bases between the germline ends. This CDR3 spans 14 amino acids. Germline V lookup: CDR1 GTSNPN, CDR2 SVGIG (reference sequence). The chain links TRBV30 to TRBJ1-5, with D perhaps TRBD1 (6 bases). The sequence derives from a woman aged 40 to 50 in good health and CMV-seropositive. The specimen sequenced was PBMCs. CDR3 in amino acids: CAWTRRGLGQPQHF. The CDR3 bases are TGTGCCTGGACCCGCAGGGGTTTGGGTCAGCCCCAGCATTTT.